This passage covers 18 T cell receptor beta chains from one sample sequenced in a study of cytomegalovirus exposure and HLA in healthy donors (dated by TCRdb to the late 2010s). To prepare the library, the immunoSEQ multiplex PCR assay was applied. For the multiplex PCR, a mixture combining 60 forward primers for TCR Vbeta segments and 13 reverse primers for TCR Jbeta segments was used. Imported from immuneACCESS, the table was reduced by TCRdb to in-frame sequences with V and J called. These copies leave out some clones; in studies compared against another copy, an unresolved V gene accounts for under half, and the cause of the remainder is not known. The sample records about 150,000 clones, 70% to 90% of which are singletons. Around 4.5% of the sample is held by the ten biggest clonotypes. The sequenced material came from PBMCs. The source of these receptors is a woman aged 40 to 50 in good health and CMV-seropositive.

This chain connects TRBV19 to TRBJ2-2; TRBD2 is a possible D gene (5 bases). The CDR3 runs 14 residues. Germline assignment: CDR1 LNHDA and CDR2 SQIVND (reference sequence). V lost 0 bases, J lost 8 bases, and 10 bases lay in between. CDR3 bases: TGTGCCAGTAGTATAGACGCAGAGGGAGGGGAGCTGTTTTTT. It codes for CASSIDAEGGELFF.

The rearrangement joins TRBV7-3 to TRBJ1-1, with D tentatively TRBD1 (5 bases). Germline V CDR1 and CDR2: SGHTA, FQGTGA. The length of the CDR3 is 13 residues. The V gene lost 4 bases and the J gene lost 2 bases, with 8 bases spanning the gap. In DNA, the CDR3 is TGTGCCAGCAGCTCCGACAGTAACACTGAAGCTTTCTTT. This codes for CASSSDSNTEAFF.

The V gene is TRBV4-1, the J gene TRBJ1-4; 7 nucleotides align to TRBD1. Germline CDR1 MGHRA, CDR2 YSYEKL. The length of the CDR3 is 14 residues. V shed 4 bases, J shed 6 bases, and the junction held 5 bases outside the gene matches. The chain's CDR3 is CASSLRQGHEKLFF. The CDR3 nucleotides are TGCGCCAGCAGCCTCCGACAGGGTCATGAAAAACTGTTTTTT.

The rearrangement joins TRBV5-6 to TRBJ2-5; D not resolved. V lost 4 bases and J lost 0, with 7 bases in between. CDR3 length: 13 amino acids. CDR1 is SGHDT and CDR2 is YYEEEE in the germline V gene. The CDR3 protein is CASSLGNQETQYF. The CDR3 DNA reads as TGTGCCAGCAGCCTAGGAAACCAAGAGACCCAGTACTTC.

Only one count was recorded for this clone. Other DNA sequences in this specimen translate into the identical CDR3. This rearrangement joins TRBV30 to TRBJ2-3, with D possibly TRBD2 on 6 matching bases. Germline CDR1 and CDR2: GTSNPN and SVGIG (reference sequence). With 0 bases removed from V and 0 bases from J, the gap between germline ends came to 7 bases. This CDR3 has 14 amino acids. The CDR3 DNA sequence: TGTGCCTGGAGTGTGGGGACTAGCACAGATACGCAGTATTTT. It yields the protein CAWSVGTSTDTQYF.

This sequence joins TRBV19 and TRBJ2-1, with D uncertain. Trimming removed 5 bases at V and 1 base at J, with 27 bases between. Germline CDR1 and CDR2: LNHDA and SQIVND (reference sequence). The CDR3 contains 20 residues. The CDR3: CASSSGRWSRQESSYNEQFF. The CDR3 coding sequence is TGTGCCAGTAGTTCTGGCCGGTGGTCTCGACAAGAGAGTTCCTACAATGAGCAGTTCTTC.

The CDR3 DNA sequence: TGTGCCAGCAGCTTGGGGACAGGACTAGCCCCTAGCACAGATACGCAGTATTTT. Translated, it gives CASSLGTGLAPSTDTQYF. V and J are TRBV5-6 and TRBJ2-3, with D tentatively TRBD2 (8 bases). Trimming left V 0 bases short and J 0 bases short, with 17 bases between. CDR1 is SGHDT, CDR2 YYEEEE, per germline. The CDR3 has 18 residues.

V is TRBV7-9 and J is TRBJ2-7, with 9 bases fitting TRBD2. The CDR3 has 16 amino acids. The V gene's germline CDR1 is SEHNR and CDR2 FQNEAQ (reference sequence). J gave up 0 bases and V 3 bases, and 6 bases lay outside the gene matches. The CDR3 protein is CASSFGLAGDSYEQYF. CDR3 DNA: TGTGCCAGCAGCTTTGGCTTAGCGGGGGACTCCTACGAGCAGTACTTC.

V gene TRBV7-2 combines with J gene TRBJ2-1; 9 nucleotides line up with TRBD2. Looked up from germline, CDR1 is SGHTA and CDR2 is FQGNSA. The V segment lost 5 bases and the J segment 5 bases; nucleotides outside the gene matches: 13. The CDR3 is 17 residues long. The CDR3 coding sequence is TGTGCCAGCAGCCCCCTGTTAGCGGGAGAGGGCCACAATGAGCAGTTCTTC. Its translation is CASSPLLAGEGHNEQFF.

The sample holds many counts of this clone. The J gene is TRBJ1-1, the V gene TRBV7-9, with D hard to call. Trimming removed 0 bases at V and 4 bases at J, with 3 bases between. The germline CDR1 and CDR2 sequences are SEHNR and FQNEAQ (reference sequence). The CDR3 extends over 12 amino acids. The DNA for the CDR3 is TGTGCCAGCAGCTTAGCCGGCACTGAAGCTTTCTTT. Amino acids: CASSLAGTEAFF.

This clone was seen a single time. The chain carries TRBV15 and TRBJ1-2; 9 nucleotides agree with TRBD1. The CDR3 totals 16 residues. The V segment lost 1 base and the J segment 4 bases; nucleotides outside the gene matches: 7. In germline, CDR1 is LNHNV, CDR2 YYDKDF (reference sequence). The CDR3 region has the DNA TGTGCCACCAGCAGAGTACAGGGGGCGAGGATCTATGGCTACACCTTC. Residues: CATSRVQGARIYGYTF. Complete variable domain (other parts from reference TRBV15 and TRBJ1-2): DAMVIQNPRYQVTQFGKPVTLSCSQTLNHNVMYWYQQKSSQAPKLLFHYYDKDFNNEADTPDNFQSRRPNTSFCFLDIRSPGLGDTAMYLCATSRVQGARIYGYTFGSGTRLTVV.

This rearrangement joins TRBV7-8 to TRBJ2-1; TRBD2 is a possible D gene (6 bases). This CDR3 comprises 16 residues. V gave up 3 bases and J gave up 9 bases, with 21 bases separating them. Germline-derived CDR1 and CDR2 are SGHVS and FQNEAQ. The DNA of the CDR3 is TGTGCCAGCAGCTTTGCTGGGGGGACCAGCACAGGTGAGCAGTTCTTC. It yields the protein CASSFAGGTSTGEQFF.

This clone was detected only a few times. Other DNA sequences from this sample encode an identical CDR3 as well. The CDR3 reads CASSLSATNEKLFF. Here the CDR3 DNA reads TGTGCCAGCAGCTTATCCGCAACTAATGAAAAACTGTTTTTT. V usage is TRBV7-9 and J usage is TRBJ1-4; no clear D. This CDR3 has 14 residues. The V and J ends lost 2 bases and 0 bases respectively, with 4 bases between them. CDR1 is SEHNR, CDR2 FQNEAQ, per germline (reference sequence).

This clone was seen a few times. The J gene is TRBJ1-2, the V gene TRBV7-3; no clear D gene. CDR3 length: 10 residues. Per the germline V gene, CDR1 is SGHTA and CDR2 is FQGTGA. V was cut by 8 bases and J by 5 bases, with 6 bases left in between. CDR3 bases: TGTGCCAGCGGTACTTATGGCTACACCTTC. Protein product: CASGTYGYTF.

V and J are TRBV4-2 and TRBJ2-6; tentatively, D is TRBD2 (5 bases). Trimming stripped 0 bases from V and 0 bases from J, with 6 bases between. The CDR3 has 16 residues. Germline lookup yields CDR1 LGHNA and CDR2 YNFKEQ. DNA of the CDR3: TGTGCCAGCAGCCAAGAGGGGAGCTCTGGGGCCAACGTCCTGACTTTC. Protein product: CASSQEGSSGANVLTF.

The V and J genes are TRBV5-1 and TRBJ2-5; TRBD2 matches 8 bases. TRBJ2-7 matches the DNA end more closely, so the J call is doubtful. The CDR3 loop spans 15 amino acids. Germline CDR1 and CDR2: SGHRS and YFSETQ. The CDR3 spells CASSLVSSGSYEQYF. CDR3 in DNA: TGCGCCAGCAGCTTGGTGTCTAGCGGGTCCTACGAGCAGTACTTC.

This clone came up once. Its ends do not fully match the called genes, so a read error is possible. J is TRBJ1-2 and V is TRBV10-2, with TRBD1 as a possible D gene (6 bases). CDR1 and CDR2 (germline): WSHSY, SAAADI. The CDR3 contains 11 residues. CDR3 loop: CASSGAGDISF. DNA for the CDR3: TGCGCCAGCAGTGGGGCGGGGGACATTTCCTTC.

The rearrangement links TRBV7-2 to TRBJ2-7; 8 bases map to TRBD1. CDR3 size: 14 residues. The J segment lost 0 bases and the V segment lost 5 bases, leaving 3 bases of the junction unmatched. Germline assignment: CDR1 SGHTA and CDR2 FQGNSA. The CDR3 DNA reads TGTGCCAGCAGCCGGGACAGGTTCTCCTACGAGCAGTACTTC. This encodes CASSRDRFSYEQYF.